A single sample is the source of the 15 T cell receptor beta chains below, sequenced in a study of Ad26.COV2.S vaccination and SARS-CoV-2 variants. TCRdb keeps only in-frame clones here, not all; method: immunoSEQ multiplex PCR. The table lists 350,000 to 500,000 clones, roughly 88% of them singletons, with less than 4.5% in the top ten. Specified treatment: roughly 20 received Ad26.COV2.S at low or high dose, single or two shots; 5 received placebo; per-sample allocation not given. All samples were drawn on day 63, counting from the first vaccine or placebo injection. The sequencing used peripheral blood, collected in a trial of Ad26.COV2.S vaccine versus placebo. The receptors stem from a person between 18 and 65 years old who received the Ad26.COV2.S COVID-19 vaccine or a placebo.

The rearrangement uses TRBV28 and TRBJ2-2; 11 bases line up with TRBD2. V shed 8 bases, J shed 6 bases, and the junction held 2 bases outside the gene matches. The CDR3 contains 13 residues. Per the germline V gene, CDR1 is MDHEN and CDR2 is SYDVKM. For the CDR3, the DNA is TGTGCCAGCCTAGCGGGAGGTCCCGGGGAGCTGTTTTTT. As protein: CASLAGGPGELFF.

Remarks on this clone: Other DNA sequences in the same sample also yield this CDR3. In nucleotides, the CDR3 is TGTGCCAGCAGCTTAGACGGGGGGAATGAGCAGTTCTTC. This gives the protein CASSLDGGNEQFF. This rearrangement joins TRBV7-2 to TRBJ2-1, with 7 bases aligning to TRBD2. Germline assignment: CDR1 SGHTA and CDR2 FQGNSA. V trimming: 1 base; J trimming: 7 bases; junction bases outside the gene matches: 1. CDR3 length: 13 residues.

The chain couples TRBV6-5 to TRBJ2-2; 8 bases are a match to TRBD1. Germline assignment: CDR1 MNHEY and CDR2 SVGAGI. The CDR3 covers 14 residues. Losses at the gene ends were 7 bases for V and 5 bases for J; bases not matched to a gene: 6. The CDR3 DNA is TGTGCCAGCACCTTAGACAGGGGAACCGGGGAGCTGTTTTTT. Its translation: CASTLDRGTGELFF.

This clone was seen a few times. The V call is TRBV30, the J call TRBJ1-6; possibly TRBD1 for D (6 bases). The CDR3 runs 13 residues. CDR1 and CDR2 from the germline V gene are GTSNPN and SVGIG (reference sequence). With 1 base removed from V and 7 bases from J, the gap between germline ends came to 8 bases. The CDR3 region has the DNA TGTGCCTGGAGTGATCAGGGGAATTCACCCCTCCACTTT. Encoded protein: CAWSDQGNSPLHF.

The V gene is TRBV7-9, the J gene TRBJ2-2; 13 bases match TRBD2. The CDR3 totals 15 residues. Per germline, CDR1 SEHNR and CDR2 FQNEAQ (reference sequence). V was pared by 6 bases and J by 7 bases, with 5 bases of the junction left unmatched. The CDR3, as DNA: TGTGCCAGCAGTGGGACTAGCGGGATTTTCGGGGAGCTGTTTTTT. Translating it yields CASSGTSGIFGELFF. Variable domain in full (rest from reference TRBV7-9 and TRBJ2-2): DTGVSQNPRHKITKRGQNVTFRCDPISEHNRLYWYRQTLGQGPEFLTYFQNEAQLEKSRLLSDRFSAERPKGSFSTLEIQRTEQGDSAMYLCASSGTSGIFGELFFGEGSRLTVL.

The chain is built from TRBV7-2 and TRBJ2-7; D perhaps matches TRBD2 (5 bases). From germline, CDR1 is SGHTA and CDR2 FQGNSA. Trimming left V 5 bases short and J 2 bases short, with 13 bases between. CDR3 length: 14 amino acids. CDR3: CASSLEGAAYEQYF. The CDR3 DNA reads TGTGCCAGCAGCCTAGAAGGAGCGGCCTACGAGCAGTACTTC.

J is TRBJ2-7 and V is TRBV20-1; unclear D gene. Germline CDR1 and CDR2: DFQATT and SNEGSKA (reference sequence). V gave up 3 bases and J gave up 5 bases, with 8 bases separating them. This CDR3 comprises 11 residues. The CDR3 bases are TGCAGTGCTAGGTCAAACGACGAGCAGTACTTC. The encoded protein is CSARSNDEQYF.

The rearrangement uses TRBV29-1 and TRBJ2-2; 7 bases are a match to TRBD2. In germline, CDR1 is SQVTM, CDR2 ANQGSEA. The CDR3 extends over 13 amino acids. Trimming removed 5 bases from V and 5 bases from J; junction bases left unmatched: 5. DNA for the CDR3: TGCAGCGTTTCGTGGCGGGGGACCGGGGAGCTGTTTTTT. Its protein is CSVSWRGTGELFF.

CDR3 loop: CASRANTIYF. CDR3 nucleotides: TGTGCCAGCAGAGCCAACACCATATATTTT. The chain combines TRBV6-5 with TRBJ1-3; D is unclear. Germline values: CDR1 MNHEY, CDR2 SVGAGI. With 6 bases removed from V and 7 bases from J, the gap between germline ends came to 4 bases. The CDR3 loop spans 10 amino acids.

CDR3 amino acids: CASSPRQFTDTQYF. In nucleotides, the CDR3 is TGTGCCAGCAGCCCGAGACAATTCACAGATACGCAGTATTTT. The chain uses TRBV9 and TRBJ2-3, with D unresolved. Germline V lookup: CDR1 SGDLS, CDR2 YYNGEE. This CDR3 spans 14 amino acids. V was shortened by 4 bases and J by 2 bases, with 11 bases between the two germline ends.

The chain uses TRBV5-1 and TRBJ2-2; 10 bases fit TRBD1. The ends lost 3 bases at V and 1 base at J; junction bases unmatched: 3. The CDR3 contains 16 residues. Germline V gene lookup returns CDR1 SGHRS and CDR2 YFSETQ. The CDR3 nucleotides are TGCGCCAGCAGCTCGACAGGGGGCTTGAACACCGGGGAGCTGTTTTTT. Its protein product is CASSSTGGLNTGELFF.

V and J are TRBV29-1 and TRBJ2-5; weak D call: TRBD2 (6 bases). This CDR3 region has 13 residues. The germline V and J ends were trimmed by 5 bases and 1 base, with 11 bases remaining between them. The germline V gene encodes CDR1 SQVTM and CDR2 ANQGSEA. CDR3 residues: CSVTRDFQETQYF. CDR3 DNA: TGCAGCGTTACCCGGGACTTCCAAGAGACCCAGTACTTC.

This clone was counted a few times. V gene TRBV18 combines with J gene TRBJ1-1; 7 bases align to TRBD1. This CDR3 comprises 15 residues. Germline V gene lookup returns CDR1 KGHSH and CDR2 LQKENI. J was trimmed by 4 bases and V by 6 bases; bases with no gene match: 11. CDR3 region: CASSPARQGSTEAFF. The CDR3 DNA is TGTGCCAGCTCCCCTGCCCGACAGGGAAGCACTGAAGCTTTCTTT.

The chain joins TRBV24-1 to TRBJ2-7; 8 nucleotides line up with TRBD2. Germline-derived CDR1 and CDR2 are KGHDR and SFDVKD. This CDR3 region has 18 residues. V lost 4 bases, J lost 4 bases, and 17 bases stayed unmatched. CDR3 residues: CATSDPPVGSGNWYEQYF. In DNA form, the CDR3 reads TGTGCCACCAGTGACCCTCCAGTAGGTAGCGGGAACTGGTACGAGCAGTACTTC.

The V call is TRBV7-2, the J call TRBJ2-2; 9 positions agree with TRBD2. The CDR3 is 16 residues long. After removal of 5 bases from V and 4 bases from J, the junction contained 8 bases not matched to a gene. CDR1 SGHTA and CDR2 FQGNSA come from the germline V gene. CDR3 coding DNA: TGTGCCAGCAGCGCCCAGACTAGCGGTCTCACCGGGGAGCTGTTTTTT. It specifies CASSAQTSGLTGELFF.